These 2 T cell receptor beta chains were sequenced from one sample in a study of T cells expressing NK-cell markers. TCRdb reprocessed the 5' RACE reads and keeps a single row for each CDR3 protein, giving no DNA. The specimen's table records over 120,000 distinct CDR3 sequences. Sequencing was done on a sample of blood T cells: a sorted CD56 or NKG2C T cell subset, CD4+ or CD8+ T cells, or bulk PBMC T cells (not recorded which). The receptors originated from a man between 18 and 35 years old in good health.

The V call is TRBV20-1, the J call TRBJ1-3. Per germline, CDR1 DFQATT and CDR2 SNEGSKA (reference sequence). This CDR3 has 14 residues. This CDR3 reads CSARDVDDGNTIYF.

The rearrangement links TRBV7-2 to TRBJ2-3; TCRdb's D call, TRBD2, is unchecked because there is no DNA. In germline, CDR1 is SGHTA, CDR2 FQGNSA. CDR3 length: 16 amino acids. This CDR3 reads CASSPRTGGPTDTQYF.